One sample yielded the 8 T cell receptor beta chains listed below, sequenced in a study of beta chain features in type 1 diabetes. TCRB transcripts that were expressed got sequenced, as all of the isolated RNA had been reverse transcribed. Some clones are missing from TCRdb's copy, which holds only in-frame ones; the method was immunoSEQ multiplex PCR. Of 810,000 or so clones in the sample, under 20% are singletons; the top ten hold about 0.02%. Sequencing was done on a sample of naive CD4+ T cells from blood. The receptors originated from a woman aged 18-29 years in good health.

This clone was found a few times. Distinct nucleotide sequences in the sample also encode this CDR3. The V call is TRBV6-5, the J call TRBJ2-2; D possibly corresponds to TRBD2 (6 bases). Trimming removed 3 bases from V and 0 bases from J, with 8 bases in between. Germline CDR1 MNHEY, CDR2 SVGAGI. The CDR3 is made up of 15 amino acids. The CDR3: CASSYGTANTGELFF. The CDR3 nucleotides read TGTGCCAGCAGTTATGGGACTGCGAACACCGGGGAGCTGTTTTTT.

This chain connects TRBV29-1 to TRBJ2-5; a weak D match, TRBD2 (5 bases). Germline-derived CDR1 and CDR2 are SQVTM and ANQGSEA. V was clipped by 6 bases and J by 3 bases, with 14 bases between them. CDR3 length: 13 amino acids. Written as DNA, the CDR3 is TGCAGCGTGACTAATAGCGCCAAAGAGACCCAGTACTTC. As protein: CSVTNSAKETQYF. The entire variable domain, with the rest obtained from reference TRBV29-1 and TRBJ2-5, is as follows: SAVISQKPSRDICQRGTSLTIQCQVDSQVTMMFWYRQQPGQSLTLIATANQGSEATYESGFVIDKFPISRPNLTFSTLTVSNMSPEDSSIYLCSVTNSAKETQYFGPGTRLLVL.

The chain combines TRBV2 with TRBJ2-5; 9 bases match TRBD2. Unmatched junction bases numbered 5, after V lost 2 bases and J lost 7 bases. The V gene's germline CDR1 is SNHLY and CDR2 FYNNEI. This CDR3 is built from 14 residues. CDR3 sequence reads: CASSELALAGTQYF. CDR3 nucleotides: TGTGCCAGCAGTGAATTAGCACTAGCGGGGACCCAGTACTTC.

This chain uses TRBV7-9 with TRBJ2-3, with TRBD2 matching over 7 bases. Germline V CDR1 and CDR2: SEHNR, FQNEAQ (reference sequence). Losses at the gene ends were 2 bases for V and 4 bases for J; bases not matched to a gene: 6. The CDR3 has 15 amino acids. DNA for the CDR3: TGTGCCAGCAGCTTAAGGGAGGGCCGGGCAGATACGCAGTATTTT. Translated: CASSLREGRADTQYF.

In this sample, this clone turned up a few times. The rearrangement joins TRBV15 to TRBJ2-5, with TRBD1 matching 8 bases. This CDR3 comprises 15 residues. Germline CDR1 LNHNV, CDR2 YYDKDF (reference sequence). With 5 bases clipped from V and 2 bases from J, the junction kept 7 bases outside the gene matches. CDR3 sequence: CATSLGTGVQETQYF. As DNA, the CDR3 is TGTGCCACCAGCTTAGGGACAGGCGTGCAAGAGACCCAGTACTTC. The variable domain in full, completed from reference TRBV15 and TRBJ2-5, reads DAMVIQNPRYQVTQFGKPVTLSCSQTLNHNVMYWYQQKSSQAPKLLFHYYDKDFNNEADTPDNFQSRRPNTSFCFLDIRSPGLGDTAMYLCATSLGTGVQETQYFGPGTRLLVL.

The chain has TRBV18 and TRBJ2-4; TRBD2 is a possible D gene (6 bases). This CDR3 region has 14 residues. The germline gives CDR1 KGHSH, CDR2 LQKENI. V was shortened by 2 bases and J by 7 bases, with 12 bases between the two germline ends. The CDR3 nucleotides are TGTGCCAGCTCACCAAATGGGGAGGCGAACATTCAGTACTTC. This encodes CASSPNGEANIQYF.

The chain carries TRBV28 and TRBJ1-1; D is undetermined. V was shortened by 3 bases and J by 7 bases, with 6 bases between the two germline ends. CDR3 length: 11 amino acids. Germline CDR1 is MDHEN and CDR2 is SYDVKM. The CDR3 DNA is TGTGCCAGCAGTTTCCACAGTGAAGCTTTCTTT. This translates into CASSFHSEAFF.

A few counts support this clone. The V and J genes are TRBV7-9 and TRBJ2-3, with 8 bases identical to TRBD2. The CDR3 loop spans 15 amino acids. The J segment lost 2 bases and the V segment lost 5 bases, leaving 6 bases of the junction unmatched. Per germline, CDR1 SEHNR and CDR2 FQNEAQ (reference sequence). CDR3 region: CASSTRTSHTDTQYF. The CDR3 nucleotides are TGTGCCAGCAGCACTCGGACTAGCCACACAGATACGCAGTATTTT.